These 15 T cell receptor beta chains share one sample of origin, sequenced in a study of CD8 T cells in Susac syndrome. RNA amounts of 0.5 to 1 ug underwent reverse transcription with random hexamers. MiXCR, run by TCRdb on the immunoSEQ multiplex PCR reads, gives a single entry per CDR3 protein. This table has about 210,000 distinct CDR3 sequences, more than 85% appearing once. Sample: CD4+ T cells from PBMCs. The receptors here all came from a human donor with multiple sclerosis.

This CDR3 is CASSHPRRADTQYF. The CDR3 DNA is TGTGCCAGCAGCCATCCACGCAGGGCAGATACGCAGTATTTT. The V call is TRBV3-1, the J call TRBJ2-3; TRBD1 is a possible D gene (5 bases). The CDR3 spans 14 residues. The germline CDR1 and CDR2 sequences are LGHDT and YNNKEL (reference sequence). Between the trimmed V and J ends, which lost 3 bases and 4 bases, there was a span of 11 bases.

CDR3: CASSEHIILSYEQYF. The CDR3 region has the DNA TGTGCCAGCAGCGAACACATCATCCTCTCCTACGAGCAGTACTTC. The chain recombines TRBV11-2 with TRBJ2-7; no firm D call. Germline lookup yields CDR1 SGHAT and CDR2 FQNNGV. Trimming left V 5 bases short and J 0 bases short, with 14 bases between. The CDR3 is made up of 15 amino acids.

The chain employs TRBV3-1 and TRBJ2-1; the D is unclear. V lost 4 bases and J 3 bases, leaving 10 bases between the germline ends. CDR3 length: 14 residues. CDR1 and CDR2 from the germline V gene are LGHDT and YNNKEL (reference sequence). CDR3 in DNA: TGTGCCAGCAGCCTCGGACGGTTCTACAATGAGCAGTTCTTC. Its translation: CASSLGRFYNEQFF.

The chain recombines TRBV13 with TRBJ1-3; 7 positions match TRBD1. Germline V lookup: CDR1 PRHDT, CDR2 FYEKMQ (reference sequence). V dropped 5 bases and J dropped 0; count of bases not matched to a gene: 10. This CDR3 is built from 17 residues. The CDR3 region is CASSLWDSGNSGNTIYF. CDR3 DNA: TGTGCCAGCAGCCTTTGGGACAGCGGGAACTCTGGAAACACCATATATTTT.

This chain links TRBV11-2 with TRBJ1-2, with D uncertain. The V end lost 1 base, the J end lost 7 bases, and 10 bases lay between the germline ends. The CDR3 consists of 13 residues. Germline V gives CDR1 SGHAT, CDR2 FQNNGV. In DNA form, the CDR3 reads TGTGCCAGCAGCTTAGTATTAACGGGTGGCTACACCTTC. Translation gives CASSLVLTGGYTF.

The chain employs TRBV9 and TRBJ1-1; weak D call: TRBD1 (5 bases). Trimming removed 4 bases from V and 5 bases from J, with 21 bases in between. This CDR3 is built from 16 residues. Germline V lookup: CDR1 SGDLS, CDR2 YYNGEE. DNA for the CDR3: TGTGCCAGCAGCCCCAGAGGGGATCCCCCTCGTACTGAAGCTTTCTTT. Protein: CASSPRGDPPRTEAFF.

The V and J genes are TRBV27 and TRBJ1-2; 10 bases are a match to TRBD1. Unmatched junction bases numbered 2, after V lost 3 bases and J lost 4 bases. Germline V gives CDR1 MNHEY, CDR2 SMNVEV (reference sequence). This CDR3 is built from 14 residues. In nucleotides, the CDR3 is TGTGCCAGCAGTTTCGACAGGGGGCCCTATGGCTACACCTTC. Its protein is CASSFDRGPYGYTF.

The chain recombines TRBV19 with TRBJ2-2; D may be TRBD1 (6 bases). The CDR3 spans 14 residues. Germline V gives CDR1 LNHDA, CDR2 SQIVND (reference sequence). The V end was cut by 7 bases, the J end by 3 bases, with 12 bases between. The CDR3 bases are TGTGCCAGTACCGGGACACCTTACACCGGGGAGCTGTTTTTT. Translating gives CASTGTPYTGELFF.

The rearrangement links TRBV30 to TRBJ2-7; no definite D call. Trimming took 8 bases from V and 2 from J, leaving 10 bases between them. This CDR3 comprises 11 residues. CDR1 is GTSNPN and CDR2 is SVGIG in the germline V gene (reference sequence). The CDR3 is CARADPYEQYF. CDR3 DNA: TGTGCCCGGGCAGATCCCTACGAGCAGTACTTC.

The chain couples TRBV5-1 to TRBJ2-5; D possibly corresponds to TRBD2 (6 bases). From germline, CDR1 is SGHRS and CDR2 YFSETQ. Trimming removed 2 bases at V and 5 bases at J, with 16 bases between. The CDR3 contains 15 residues. CDR3 nucleotides: TGCGCCAGCAGCTTCGGCGGCACCGGAGGGGAGACCCAGTACTTC. It specifies CASSFGGTGGETQYF.

The chain joins TRBV2 to TRBJ2-7, with D possibly matching TRBD2 (5 bases). The CDR3 contains 16 residues. Germline V gene data show CDR1 as SNHLY and CDR2 as FYNNEI. V shed 2 bases and J shed 5 bases, with 19 bases lying between them. The CDR3 DNA is TGTGCCAGCAGTGAAAAATCTCGGAGGTATCGGGACGAGCAGTACGTC. Translated: CASSEKSRRYRDEQYV.

V usage is TRBV7-9 and J usage is TRBJ2-2; D perhaps matches TRBD2 (5 bases). The germline V gene encodes CDR1 SEHNR and CDR2 FQNEAQ (reference sequence). CDR3 length: 14 residues. V lost 8 bases, J lost 5 bases, and 15 bases lay in between. The CDR3 bases are TGTGCCAGCGCGGCAGGCGGGCCGACCGGGGAGCTGTTTTTT. Translated: CASAAGGPTGELFF.

This sequence joins TRBV11-1 and TRBJ2-3, with TRBD2 matching over 10 bases. This CDR3 comprises 15 residues. V gave up 6 bases and J gave up 0 bases; unmatched junction bases: 3. The germline V gene encodes CDR1 SGHAT and CDR2 FQDESV (reference sequence). The CDR3 DNA sequence: TGTGCCAGCAGTCTAGCGGGAGAGAGCACAGATACGCAGTATTTT. This gives the protein CASSLAGESTDTQYF.

The V call is TRBV10-2, the J call TRBJ2-7; tentatively, D is TRBD1 or TRBD2 (6 bases each). CDR3 size: 13 residues. Trimming took off 7 bases at V and 6 bases at J, with 16 bases between the two ends. Per germline, CDR1 WSHSY and CDR2 SAAADI. The DNA of the CDR3 is TGCGCCAGCAACCCACGAGGGGGGAGCGAGCAGTACTTC. This codes for CASNPRGGSEQYF.

The chain uses TRBV29-1 and TRBJ2-2, with D maybe TRBD1 (6 bases). With 0 bases removed from V and 5 bases from J, the gap between germline ends came to 10 bases. The CDR3 consists of 14 residues. CDR1 is SQVTM and CDR2 is ANQGSEA in the germline V gene. The DNA for the CDR3 is TGCAGCGTTGAAGAGGGGGCGCGGACCGGGGAGCTGTTTTTT. It encodes CSVEEGARTGELFF.